The present T cell receptor beta chain was sequenced within a study of blood T cell repertoires in COVID-19. About the research overall: Material from acute and convalescent COVID-19 was sourced from the United States, Italy and Spain. Sample material is recorded as cDNA or gDNA derived from T cells, B-cell-depleted T cells, or PBMCs.

Authors' methods: From reference gene primer amplification, estimates of nucleated cell counts were derived. Method: immunoSEQ multiplex PCR; TCRdb's copy keeps in-frame clones and lacks some. For V, J and clone size, that table is used; D and trimming come from the DNA. The sample has over 200,000 clones, around 85% seen once; the top ten hold roughly 5%. The TCR was taken from a human donor in a cohort sampled during active COVID-19. Source material: peripheral blood.

This CDR3 is CASSYGGTGNYEQYF. The CDR3 DNA reads as TGTGCCAGCAGTTACGGCGGGACAGGGAACTACGAGCAGTACTTC. The chain couples TRBV6-2 or TRBV6-3 to TRBJ2-7; 9 bases line up with TRBD1. Germline CDR1 is MNHEY and CDR2 is SVGEGT. The CDR3 spans 15 residues. V shed 2 bases and J 3 bases; nucleotides not matched to a gene: 5.